This TCR beta chain was found in a study of OX40 agonist ivuxolimab in advanced cancers. At the level of the whole study: The costimulatory receptor OX40 (CD134) was targeted by ivuxolimab, a fully human IgG2 agonistic monoclonal antibody. Intravenous ivuxolimab was administered to patients every 2 weeks at six dose levels: 0.01, 0.1, 0.3, 1.5, 3 and 10 mg/kg. Among the approximately 50 dose-escalation patients, about 19 had hepatocellular carcinoma, roughly 15 melanoma, 9 renal cell carcinoma and 9 head and neck cancer. A male proportion of around 83% and a mean age of around 60 years, ranging from roughly 23 to 79, were recorded for the dose-escalation cohort. Patients were allowed to have had prior anti-PD-1, anti-PD-L1 or anti-CTLA-4 therapy, and approximately 39% of the dose-escalation patients had been treated with checkpoint inhibitors. Three dose-escalation patients achieved partial responses, one with hepatocellular carcinoma and two with cutaneous melanoma. The purpose of peripheral TCRbeta sequencing was to test whether ivuxolimab changed TCR sequence diversity and led to clonal T-cell expansion. The monotherapy dose-escalation portion (N ≈ 56 patients) of the phase I ivuxolimab trial is reported in the paper. Results the study describes overall, beyond this receptor: At doses from 0.1 to 3.0 mg/kg, clonal expansion was seen in both CD4+ and CD8+ blood T cells between baseline and week 6. Low levels of normalized T-cell clonal expansion were also seen in some patients who did not respond. On average, CD8+ T cells showed more expanded clones than CD4+ T cells after ivuxolimab. Partial responders in the 0.1-3.0 mg/kg groups had among the lowest normalized peripheral clonal expansion, especially among CD8+ T cells. Which antigens the clonally expanded peripheral T cells were specific for was not determined.

From the germline V gene (reference sequence), CDR1 is SEHNR and CDR2 is FQNEAQ. V ends up 3 bases short and J 4 bases short, with an unmatched junction base count of 10. Measured from the cysteine to the phenylalanine, the CDR3 is 16 residues long. CDR3 DNA is the only sequence kept; it has 48 bases, read in frame from the first base. Points on this clone: Its antigen is unknown. Base qualities are not at hand, and no much larger clone is one base apart.

The trial excluded patients who had a history of autoimmune disease or were on systemic immunosuppression. Peripheral blood for TCR sequencing was collected from all dose cohorts at baseline, on cycle 4 day 1, and on cycle 7 day 1. The samples were drawn from a first-in-human, open-label, multicenter phase I dose-escalation trial of ivuxolimab. Adults with locally advanced or metastatic melanoma, renal cell carcinoma, hepatocellular carcinoma or head and neck squamous cell carcinoma were enrolled in the trial. Before TCR sequencing, CD4+ T cells and CD8+ T cells were sorted from peripheral blood as separate populations. To sequence the TCRbeta CDR3 region, genomic DNA was isolated from the sorted cells. TCRbeta CDR3 regions were sequenced using the immunoSEQ Assay. TCRdb carries this immuneACCESS record with in-frame sequences only. Its versions omit some clonotypes, under half of them owing to an unresolved V gene in the studies checked, with the rest unexplained. For this sample there are tens of thousands of clones; 90% to 95% appear just once. Of the sample, roughly 15% is held by the ten largest clones.

The rearranged chain carries TRBV7-9 and TRBJ2-7; 9 bases in between match TRBD2. The sequence came from an adult with an advanced solid tumor such as melanoma, head and neck, liver or kidney cancer. Sample: CD4+ or CD8+ T cells sorted from blood, taken in a trial of the OX40 agonist ivuxolimab. The CDR3 protein: CASSFDLAGGPYEQYF. DNA sequence: TGTGCCAGCAGCTTTGACCTCGCGGGAGGGCCATACGAGCAGTACTTC.